A single T cell receptor (beta chain) is shown here with its context. Its antigen is unidentified. These data are taken from a study of long-term antiretroviral therapy in people with HIV. Points from the study as a whole: Within the repertoire, clones expanded before ART were dominant at all time points.

V was pared by 4 bases and J by 6 bases, with 4 bases of the junction left unmatched. CDR1 is SGHDT and CDR2 is YYEEEE in the germline V gene. This CDR3 contains 12 residues. Per donor, a minimum of one pre-ART and a minimum of two post-ART PBMC samples were available. Specimens retained roughly 0.95-10 million cryopreserved PBMC preceding DNA extraction. Version v3.0 of the immunoSEQ assay was performed at survey level. The study targeted about 35,000-55,000 T-cell genomes per sample in sequencing. Data came from immunoSEQ multiplex PCR; TCRdb stores just in-frame clones and leaves some out. The data contain tens of thousands of clones, about 90% of them singletons.

Material: unsorted PBMCs, obtained 3.2 years before starting antiretroviral therapy. The V call is TRBV5-6, the J call TRBJ2-7, with 7 bases identical to TRBD1. The TCR originated in a man between 50 and 59 years old with HIV. For the CDR3, the DNA is TGTGCCAGCAGCCCTACAGGGGCCGAGCAGTACTTC. This sequence encodes CASSPTGAEQYF.